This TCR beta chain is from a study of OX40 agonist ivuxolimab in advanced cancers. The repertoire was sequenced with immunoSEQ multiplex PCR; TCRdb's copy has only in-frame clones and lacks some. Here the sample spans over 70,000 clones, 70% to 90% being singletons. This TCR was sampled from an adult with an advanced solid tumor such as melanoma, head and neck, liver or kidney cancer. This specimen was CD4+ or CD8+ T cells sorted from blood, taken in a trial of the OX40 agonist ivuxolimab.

This chain's CDR3 is CASLAYEQYF. The DNA of the CDR3 is TGTGCCAGCCTCGCCTACGAGCAGTACTTC. V and J are TRBV2 and TRBJ2-7, with D unclear. The V and J ends lost 8 bases and 2 bases respectively, with 4 bases between them. The CDR3 is 10 residues long. CDR1 SNHLY and CDR2 FYNNEI come from the germline V gene.